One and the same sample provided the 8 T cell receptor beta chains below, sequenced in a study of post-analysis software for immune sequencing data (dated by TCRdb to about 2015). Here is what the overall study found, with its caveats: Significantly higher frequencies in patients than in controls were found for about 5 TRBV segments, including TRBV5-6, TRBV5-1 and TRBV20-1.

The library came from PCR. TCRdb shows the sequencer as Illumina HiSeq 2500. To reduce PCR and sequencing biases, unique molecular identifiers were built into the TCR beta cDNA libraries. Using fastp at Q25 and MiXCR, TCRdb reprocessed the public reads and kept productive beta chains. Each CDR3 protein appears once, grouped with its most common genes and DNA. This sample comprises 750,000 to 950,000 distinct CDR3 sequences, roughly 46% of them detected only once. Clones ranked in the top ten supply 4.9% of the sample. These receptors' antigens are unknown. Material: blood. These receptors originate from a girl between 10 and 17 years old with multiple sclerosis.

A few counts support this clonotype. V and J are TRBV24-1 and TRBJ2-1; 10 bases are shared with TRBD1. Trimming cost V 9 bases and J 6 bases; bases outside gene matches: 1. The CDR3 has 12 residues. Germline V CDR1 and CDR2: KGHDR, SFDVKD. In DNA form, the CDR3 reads TGTGCCACCCGGACAGGGGGCAATGAGCAGTTCTTC. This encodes CATRTGGNEQFF.

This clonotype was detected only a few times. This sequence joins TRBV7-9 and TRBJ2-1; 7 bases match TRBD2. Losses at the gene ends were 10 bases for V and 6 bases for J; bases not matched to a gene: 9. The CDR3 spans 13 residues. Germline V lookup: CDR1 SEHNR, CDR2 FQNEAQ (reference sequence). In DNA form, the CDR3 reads TGTGCCACTGTCCAGCGGGAAGGCAATGAGCAGTTCTTC. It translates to CATVQREGNEQFF.

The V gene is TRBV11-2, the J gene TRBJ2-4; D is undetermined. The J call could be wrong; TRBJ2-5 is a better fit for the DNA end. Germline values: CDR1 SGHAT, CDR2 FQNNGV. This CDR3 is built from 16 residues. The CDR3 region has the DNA TGTGCCAGCAGCTTAGAGGCTAGGGCCCACCAAGAGACCCAGTACTTC. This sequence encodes CASSLEARAHQETQYF.

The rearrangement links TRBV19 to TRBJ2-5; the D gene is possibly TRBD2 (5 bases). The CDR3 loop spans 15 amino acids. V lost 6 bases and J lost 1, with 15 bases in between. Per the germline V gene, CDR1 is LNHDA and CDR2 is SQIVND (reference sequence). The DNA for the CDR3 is TGTGCCAGTAGGGTGGTGGAGGCCCCCCAAGAGACCCAGTACTTC. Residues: CASRVVEAPQETQYF. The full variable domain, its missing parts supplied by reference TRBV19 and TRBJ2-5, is DGGITQSPKYLFRKEGQNVTLSCEQNLNHDAMYWYRQDPGQGLRLIYYSQIVNDFQKGDIAEGYSVSREKKESFPLTVTSAQKNPTAFYLCASRVVEAPQETQYFGPGTRLLVL.

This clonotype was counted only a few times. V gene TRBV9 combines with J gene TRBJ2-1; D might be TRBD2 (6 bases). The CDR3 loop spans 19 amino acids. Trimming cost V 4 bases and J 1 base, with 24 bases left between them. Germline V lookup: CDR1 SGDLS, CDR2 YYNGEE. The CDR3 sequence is CASSLTSTGAGPSYNEQFF. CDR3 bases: TGTGCCAGCAGCCTCACTTCCACGGGAGCCGGTCCTTCCTACAATGAGCAGTTCTTC.

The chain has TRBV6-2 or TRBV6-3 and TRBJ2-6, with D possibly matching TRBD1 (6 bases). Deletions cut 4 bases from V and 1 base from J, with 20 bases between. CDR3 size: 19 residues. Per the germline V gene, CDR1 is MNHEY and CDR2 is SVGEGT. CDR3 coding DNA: TGTGCCAGCAGTTCAAGCCGGGACACCCGGACGTCTGGGGCCAACGTCCTGACTTTC. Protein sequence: CASSSSRDTRTSGANVLTF.

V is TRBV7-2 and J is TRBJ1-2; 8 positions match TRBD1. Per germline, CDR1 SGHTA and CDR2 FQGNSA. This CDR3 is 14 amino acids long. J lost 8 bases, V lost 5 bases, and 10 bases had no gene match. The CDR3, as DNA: TGTGCCAGCAGCCCAGACAGGGGACCAAGGGGCTACACCTTC. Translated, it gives CASSPDRGPRGYTF.

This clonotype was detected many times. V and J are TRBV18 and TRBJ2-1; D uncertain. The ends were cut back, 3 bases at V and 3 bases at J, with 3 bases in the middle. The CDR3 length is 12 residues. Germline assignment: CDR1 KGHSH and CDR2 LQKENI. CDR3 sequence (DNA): TGTGCCAGCTCACCCGTCTACAATGAGCAGTTCTTC. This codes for CASSPVYNEQFF.